This TCR beta chain derives from a study of blood T cell repertoires in COVID-19. Study-wide context: The United States, Italy and Spain were the sources of the acute and convalescent COVID-19 samples. PBMCs, B-cell-depleted T cells, or T cells were the source of the cDNA or gDNA that made up the material.

This CDR3 is built from 12 residues. Trimming cost V 5 bases and J 9 bases, with 11 bases left between them. Looked up from germline, CDR1 is PRHDT and CDR2 is FYEKMQ (reference sequence). How the authors handled the data: Counts of nucleated cells, estimated from reference gene primer amplification, were obtained. Data came from immunoSEQ multiplex PCR; TCRdb stores just in-frame clones and leaves some out. V, J and clone size are taken as reported in that table, and D and trimming were inferred from the DNA itself. The sample lists 150,000 to 200,000 clones; over 80% were seen once. What was sequenced was peripheral blood. This clonotype originated in a woman between 45 and 65 years old with acute or convalescent COVID-19. This chain uses TRBV13 with TRBJ1-5; perhaps TRBD1 as D (6 bases). The CDR3 reads CASSQPRGPQHF. The CDR3 DNA sequence: TGTGCCAGCAGCCAACCCAGGGGGCCCCAGCATTTT.